Given below is one TCR beta chain in context. This specimen belongs to a study of blood T cell repertoires in COVID-19. Looking at the study overall: Sites across the United States, Italy and Spain contributed samples from acute and convalescent COVID-19. In each case, the material was cDNA or gDNA derived from T cells, B-cell-depleted T cells, or PBMCs.

CDR3 length equals 14 residues. CDR1 and CDR2 (germline): LGHNA, YSLEER. V was cut by 1 base and J by 4 bases, with 10 bases left in between. Authors' analysis steps: Reference gene primers were amplified, and this amplification served to estimate nucleated cell counts. Here immunoSEQ multiplex PCR was the method, and the copy in TCRdb shows in-frame clones only, minus some. Clonal size and the V and J genes are those of that table, whereas D and trimming came from the DNA. The sample lists 300,000 to 350,000 clones; over 70% were seen once. Sequencing used peripheral blood. This clonotype originated in a young man with active or convalescent COVID-19. This chain connects TRBV4-3 to TRBJ1-1; D remains ambiguous. The DNA of the CDR3 is TGCGCCAGCAGCCAAGGAGCCCTAACCACTGAAGCTTTCTTT. This gives the protein CASSQGALTTEAFF.